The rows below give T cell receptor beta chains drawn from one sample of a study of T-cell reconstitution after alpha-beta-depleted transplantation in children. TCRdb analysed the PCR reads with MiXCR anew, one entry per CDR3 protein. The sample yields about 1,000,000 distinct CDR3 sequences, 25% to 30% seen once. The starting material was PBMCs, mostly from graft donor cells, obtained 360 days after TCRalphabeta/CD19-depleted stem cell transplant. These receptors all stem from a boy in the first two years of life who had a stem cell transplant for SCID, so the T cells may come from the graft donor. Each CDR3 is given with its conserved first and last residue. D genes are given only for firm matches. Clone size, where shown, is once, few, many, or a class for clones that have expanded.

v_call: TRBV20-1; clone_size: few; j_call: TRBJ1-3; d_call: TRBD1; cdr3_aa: CSARSRTGDGNTIYF; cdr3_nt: TGCAGTGCTAGGTCCCGGACAGGGGACGGAAACACCATATATTTT
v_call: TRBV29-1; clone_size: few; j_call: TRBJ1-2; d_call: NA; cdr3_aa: CSAHWAGGYTF; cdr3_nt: TGCAGCGCCCACTGGGCGGGAGGCTACACCTTC
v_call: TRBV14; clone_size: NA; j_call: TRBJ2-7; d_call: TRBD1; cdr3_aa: CASSQERRTGSYEQYF; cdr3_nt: TGTGCCAGCAGCCAAGAGCGGAGGACAGGCTCGTACGAGCAGTACTTC
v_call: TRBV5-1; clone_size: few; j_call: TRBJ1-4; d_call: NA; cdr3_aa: CASSPGQPLDEKLFF; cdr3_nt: TGCGCCAGCAGCCCAGGACAGCCCTTAGATGAAAAACTGTTTTTT
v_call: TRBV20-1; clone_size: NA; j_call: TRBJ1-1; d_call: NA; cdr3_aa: CSAREPVTGSLTEAFF; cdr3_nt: TGCAGTGCTAGAGAGCCCGTAACAGGATCGCTCACTGAAGCTTTCTTT
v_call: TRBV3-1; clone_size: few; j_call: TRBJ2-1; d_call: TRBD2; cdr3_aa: CASSQDGSGGGQFF; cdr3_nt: TGTGCCAGCAGCCAAGATGGGAGCGGGGGCGGGCAGTTCTTC
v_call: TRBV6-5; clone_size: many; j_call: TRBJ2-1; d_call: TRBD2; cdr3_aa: CASSYHLGTRSYNEQFF; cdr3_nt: TGTGCCAGCAGTTACCACCTCGGGACTAGGTCCTACAATGAGCAGTTCTTC
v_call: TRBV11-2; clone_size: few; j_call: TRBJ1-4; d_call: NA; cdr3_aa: CASRRTLLTEKLFF; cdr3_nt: TGTGCCAGCAGACGGACCTTATTGACGGAAAAACTGTTTTTT
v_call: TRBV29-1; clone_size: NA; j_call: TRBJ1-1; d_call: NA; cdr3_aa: CSVDDNTEAFF; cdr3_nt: TGCAGCGTTGACGATAACACTGAAGCTTTCTTT
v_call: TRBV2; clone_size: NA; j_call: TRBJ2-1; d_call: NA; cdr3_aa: CASSEDKGNEQFF; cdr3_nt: TGTGCCAGCAGTGAGGACAAAGGGAATGAGCAGTTCTTC
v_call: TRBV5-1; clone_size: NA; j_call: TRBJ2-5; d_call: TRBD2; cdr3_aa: CASLALAGGNRETQYF; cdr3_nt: TGCGCCAGTCTGGCCCTAGCGGGGGGAAATCGGGAGACCCAGTACTTC
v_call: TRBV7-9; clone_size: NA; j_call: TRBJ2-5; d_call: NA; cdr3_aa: CASSFLLQAEETQYF; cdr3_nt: TGTGCCAGCAGCTTTTTGTTGCAGGCGGAGGAGACCCAGTACTTC
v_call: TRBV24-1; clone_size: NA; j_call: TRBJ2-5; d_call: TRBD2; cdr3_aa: CATSESGRAQETQYF; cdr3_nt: TGTGCCACCAGTGAAAGTGGGAGGGCTCAAGAGACCCAGTACTTC
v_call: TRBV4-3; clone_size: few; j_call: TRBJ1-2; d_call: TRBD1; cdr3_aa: CASSHRDRGTYGYTF; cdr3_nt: TGCGCCAGCAGCCATCGGGACAGGGGAACCTATGGCTACACCTTC
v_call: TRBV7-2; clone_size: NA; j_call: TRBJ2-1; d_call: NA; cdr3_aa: CASSRQAGEQFF; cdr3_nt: TGTGCCAGCAGCAGACAGGCTGGTGAGCAGTTCTTC
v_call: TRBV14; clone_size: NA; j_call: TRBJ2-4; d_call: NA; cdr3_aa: CASSQGPGLAKNIQYF; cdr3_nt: TGTGCCAGCAGCCAAGGGCCGGGCTTAGCCAAAAACATTCAGTACTTC
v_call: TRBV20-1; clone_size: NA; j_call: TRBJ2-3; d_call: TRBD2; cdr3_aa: CSARDEAGWYTDTQYF; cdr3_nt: TGCAGTGCTAGAGATGAAGCGGGATGGTACACAGATACGCAGTATTTT
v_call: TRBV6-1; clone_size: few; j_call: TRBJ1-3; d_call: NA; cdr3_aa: CASTGDGIGYSGNTIYF; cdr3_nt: TGTGCCAGCACCGGGGACGGGATTGGATACTCTGGAAACACCATATATTTT
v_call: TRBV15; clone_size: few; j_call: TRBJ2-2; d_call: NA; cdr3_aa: CATSRVTTGELFF; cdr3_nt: TGTGCCACCAGCAGGGTTACCACCGGGGAGCTGTTTTTT
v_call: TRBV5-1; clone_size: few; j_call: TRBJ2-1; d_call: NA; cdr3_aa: CASSPQAGDSYNEQFF; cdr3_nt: TGCGCCAGCAGTCCCCAGGCCGGGGACTCCTACAATGAGCAGTTCTTC
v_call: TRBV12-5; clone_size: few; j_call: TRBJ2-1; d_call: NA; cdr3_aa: CASGLANEQFF; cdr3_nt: TGTGCTAGTGGTTTGGCCAATGAGCAGTTCTTC
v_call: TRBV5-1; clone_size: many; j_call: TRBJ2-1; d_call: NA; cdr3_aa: CASSLLYEQFF; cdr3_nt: TGCGCCAGCAGCTTGCTCTATGAGCAGTTCTTC
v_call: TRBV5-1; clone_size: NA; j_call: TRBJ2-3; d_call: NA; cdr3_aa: CASSLSFRTDTQYF; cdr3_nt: TGCGCCAGCAGCTTGAGCTTCCGCACAGATACGCAGTATTTT
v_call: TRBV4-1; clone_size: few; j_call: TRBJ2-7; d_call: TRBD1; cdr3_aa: CASSQDVTGDYEQYF; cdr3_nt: TGCGCCAGCAGCCAAGACGTGACAGGGGACTACGAGCAGTACTTC
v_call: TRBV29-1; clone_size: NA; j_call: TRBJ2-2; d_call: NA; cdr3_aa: CSVVYRNTGELFF; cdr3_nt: TGCAGCGTTGTATATAGGAACACCGGGGAGCTGTTTTTT
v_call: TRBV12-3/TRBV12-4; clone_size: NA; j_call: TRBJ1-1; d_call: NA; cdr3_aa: CASSFNREATEAFF; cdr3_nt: TGTGCCAGCAGTTTTAACAGGGAAGCCACTGAAGCTTTCTTT
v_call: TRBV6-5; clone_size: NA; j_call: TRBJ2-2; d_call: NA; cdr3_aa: CASSYRVRRGTSNTGELFF; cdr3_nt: TGTGCCAGCAGTTACAGGGTACGGCGGGGCACATCGAACACCGGGGAGCTGTTTTTT
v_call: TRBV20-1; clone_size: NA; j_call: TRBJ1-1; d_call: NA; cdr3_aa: CSAATWTPGEAFF; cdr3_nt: TGCAGTGCCGCCACATGGACCCCAGGTGAAGCTTTCTTT
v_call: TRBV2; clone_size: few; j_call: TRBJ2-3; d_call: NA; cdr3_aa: CASTYVAGVTSTDTQYF; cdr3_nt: TGTGCCAGCACCTACGTAGCCGGGGTTACTAGCACAGATACGCAGTATTTT
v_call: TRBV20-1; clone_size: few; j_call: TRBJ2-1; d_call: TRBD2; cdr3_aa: CSASLVGGGPYNEQFF; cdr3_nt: TGCAGTGCTAGTCTCGTGGGCGGGGGGCCATACAATGAGCAGTTCTTC